The 32 T cell receptor beta chains given below trace back to one sample, sequenced in a study of identical twins. TCRdb fed the 5' RACE reads into MiXCR, producing one record per CDR3 protein. The data hold some 710,000 distinct CDR3 sequences, with roughly 6% observed a single time. Sequenced: naive T cells sorted from blood. These receptors all stem from a man aged 18 to 29 in good health.

This clonotype was detected a few times. This chain links TRBV24-1 with TRBJ2-1; TRBD2 agrees at 11 bases. V dropped 4 bases and J dropped 6; count of bases not matched to a gene: 10. CDR1 and CDR2 from the germline V gene are KGHDR and SFDVKD. The CDR3 loop spans 17 amino acids. The CDR3 DNA follows: TGTGCCACCAGTGACCCCGTAGTAGCGGGGGGGTCCAATGAGCAGTTCTTC. Translated: CATSDPVVAGGSNEQFF.

This clonotype was seen repeatedly, ten times or more. The chain has TRBV6-5 and TRBJ1-6, with D perhaps TRBD1 (5 bases). V was clipped by 2 bases and J by 14 bases, with 13 bases between them. Germline V CDR1 and CDR2: MNHEY, SVGAGI. The CDR3 consists of 13 residues. Written as DNA, the CDR3 is TGTGCCAGCAGTTACGGGGGGGGTGAGGCCCTCCACTTT. Translation: CASSYGGGEALHF.

This clonotype occurred a few times. Written as DNA, the CDR3 is TGTGCCAGCAGCTTACCGTTGGGACTAGCGGGAGGCAATGAGCAGTTCTTC. Translating gives CASSLPLGLAGGNEQFF. The chain couples TRBV7-2 to TRBJ2-1, with 15 bases aligning to TRBD2. The CDR3 extends over 17 amino acids. The V segment lost 2 bases and the J segment 6 bases; nucleotides outside the gene matches: 5. Germline V gene data show CDR1 as SGHTA and CDR2 as FQGNSA.

This clonotype was recorded at least ten times. The CDR3, as DNA: TGTGCCATCAGCCCCGGGACCCTCCTGGCAGCTTTCTTT. Protein sequence: CAISPGTLLAAFF. The gene calls are TRBV10-3 and TRBJ1-1, with D perhaps matching TRBD1 (5 bases). The germline V and J ends were trimmed by 6 bases and 10 bases, with 18 bases remaining between them. Germline lookup yields CDR1 ENHRY and CDR2 SYGVKD. The CDR3 has 13 residues.

This clonotype showed up many times. The gene calls are TRBV21-1 and TRBJ1-1. TRBV21-1 is listed as a pseudogene. The CDR3 contains 17 residues. DNA of the CDR3: TGTGCCAGCAGCATTGAAAACCCGTTAGGACTGAACACTGAAGCTTTCTTT. The encoded protein is CASSIENPLGLNTEAFF.

This clonotype was observed many times. The chain joins TRBV15 to TRBJ1-4; D is uncertain. Germline CDR1 is LNHNV and CDR2 is YYDKDF (reference sequence). V shed 0 bases and J shed 7 bases, with 12 bases lying between them. The CDR3 is made up of 15 amino acids. The CDR3 here is CATSRDKGGGEKLFF. The CDR3 bases are TGTGCCACCAGCAGAGATAAGGGAGGCGGTGAAAAACTGTTTTTT.

This clonotype was recorded many times. The CDR3 is CSAAPVGAGGISSYEQYF. The CDR3 nucleotides read TGCAGTGCCGCGCCTGTCGGGGCGGGAGGGATAAGCTCCTACGAGCAGTACTTC. V usage is TRBV20-1 and J usage is TRBJ2-7; 9 bases fit TRBD2. Germline loops: CDR1 DFQATT, CDR2 SNEGSKA (reference sequence). V lost 6 bases to trimming and J lost 0 bases; unmatched junction nucleotides: 18. The CDR3 has 18 residues.

In this sample, this clonotype turned up a few times. V is TRBV7-2 and J is TRBJ2-6; D remains ambiguous. The CDR3 has 14 residues. The V gene lost 7 bases and the J gene lost 1 base, with 8 bases spanning the gap. Germline lookup yields CDR1 SGHTA and CDR2 FQGNSA. The CDR3, as DNA: TGTGCCAGCACCAAGGGTTCTGGGGCCAACGTCCTGACTTTC. It encodes CASTKGSGANVLTF. The full variable domain, with the rest looked up from reference TRBV7-2 and TRBJ2-6, is GAGVSQSPSNKVTEKGKDVELRCDPISGHTALYWYRQSLGQGLEFLIYFQGNSAPDKSGLPSDRFSAERTGGSVSTLTIQRTQQEDSAVYLCASTKGSGANVLTFGAGSRLTVL.

Many counts were recorded for this clonotype. CDR3 in amino acids: CASSERGEQVEKLFF. CDR3 nucleotide sequence: TGTGCCAGCAGTGAAAGAGGAGAACAGGTTGAAAAACTGTTTTTT. This rearrangement joins TRBV6-1 to TRBJ1-4, with D tentatively TRBD1 (5 bases). Trimming removed 2 bases at V and 7 bases at J, with 14 bases between. This CDR3 is built from 15 residues. CDR1 MNHNS and CDR2 SASEGT come from the germline V gene.

The chain recombines TRBV7-9 with TRBJ2-7; the D gene is possibly TRBD1 (5 bases). CDR1 SEHNR and CDR2 FQNEAQ come from the germline V gene (reference sequence). V shed 5 bases and J shed 9 bases, with 17 bases lying between them. The CDR3 runs to 13 residues. The chain's CDR3 is CASSGVKGPGQYF. DNA of the CDR3: TGTGCCAGCAGCGGGGTAAAGGGGCCGGGGCAGTACTTC.

This clonotype appeared many times. The gene calls are TRBV28 and TRBJ2-7; D not resolved. The V and J ends lost 6 bases and 6 bases respectively, with 12 bases between them. There are 12 residues in the CDR3. Germline-derived CDR1 and CDR2 are MDHEN and SYDVKM. The DNA for the CDR3 is TGTGCCAGCAGCTTTGGCCCTCTCGAGCAGTACTTC. Amino acid sequence: CASSFGPLEQYF.

Many counts were recorded for this clonotype. The chain joins TRBV10-3 to TRBJ2-3; TRBD1 matches at 9 bases. V shed 5 bases, J shed 5 bases, and the junction held 5 bases outside the gene matches. The CDR3 runs 14 residues. CDR1 and CDR2 (germline): ENHRY, SYGVKD. This CDR3 is CAISRTGAGDTQYF. DNA of the CDR3: TGTGCCATCAGTCGGACAGGGGCGGGAGATACGCAGTATTTT.

This clonotype was picked up many times. The CDR3 loop reads CSARDYEGETQYF. For the CDR3, the DNA is TGCAGTGCTAGAGATTATGAGGGAGAGACCCAGTACTTC. The chain combines TRBV20-1 with TRBJ2-5; perhaps TRBD2 as D (5 bases). This CDR3 has 13 residues. Germline V gene sequence: CDR1 DFQATT, CDR2 SNEGSKA (reference sequence). The germline V and J ends were trimmed by 0 bases and 4 bases, with 9 bases remaining between them.

There are many counts of this clonotype. The chain couples TRBV6-5 to TRBJ1-5, with D hard to call. The V gene's germline CDR1 is MNHEY and CDR2 SVGAGI. The ends were cut back, 3 bases at V and 4 bases at J, with 13 bases in the middle. The CDR3 is made up of 15 amino acids. CDR3 coding DNA: TGTGCCAGCAGTTATGTGGCCGGGATGAATCAGCCCCAGCATTTT. This gives the protein CASSYVAGMNQPQHF.

This clonotype was counted many times. The chain is built from TRBV29-1 and TRBJ1-1; no reliable D call. Germline V gene data show CDR1 as SQVTM and CDR2 as ANQGSEA. Trimming cost V 3 bases and J 5 bases, with 13 bases left between them. This CDR3 contains 13 residues. CDR3 sequence reads: CSVENGPRTEAFF. DNA for the CDR3: TGCAGCGTTGAGAACGGCCCGAGAACTGAAGCTTTCTTT.

This clonotype was seen many times. Written as DNA, the CDR3 is TGTGCCGCCGGAGGAGACTCCTACGAGCAGTACGTC. This sequence encodes CAAGGDSYEQYV. This rearrangement joins TRBV10-3 to TRBJ2-7, with D maybe TRBD2 (5 bases). Germline V gives CDR1 ENHRY, CDR2 SYGVKD. Trimming took off 11 bases at V and 0 bases at J, with 11 bases between the two ends. CDR3 length: 12 amino acids.

This clonotype was recorded at least ten times. The J gene is TRBJ2-3, the V gene TRBV5-1; 10 nucleotides align to TRBD2. CDR1 is SGHRS, CDR2 YFSETQ, per germline. CDR3 length: 15 amino acids. Germline trimming cut 4 bases from V and 2 bases from J; bases unmatched to any gene: 4. CDR3 loop: CASSQGLATTDTQYF. DNA of the CDR3: TGCGCCAGCAGCCAGGGACTAGCGACCACAGATACGCAGTATTTT.

This clonotype was detected ten times or more. The V gene is TRBV5-1, the J gene TRBJ2-2, with no clear D. CDR3 length: 14 residues. V lost 6 bases and J lost 2, with 11 bases in between. Germline assignment: CDR1 SGHRS and CDR2 YFSETQ. The CDR3 loop is CASIETLNTGELFF. CDR3 nucleotide sequence: TGCGCCAGCATAGAGACCCTCAACACCGGGGAGCTGTTTTTT.

This clonotype was found many times. This rearrangement joins TRBV10-3 to TRBJ2-1; D ambiguous. The CDR3 length is 13 residues. Trimming took 6 bases from V and 6 from J, leaving 12 bases between them. CDR1 and CDR2 from the germline V gene are ENHRY and SYGVKD. In DNA, the CDR3 is TGTGCCATCAGCGCCGGAAGCATCAATGAGCAGTTCTTC. This translates into CAISAGSINEQFF.

In this sample, this clonotype turned up many times. This chain connects TRBV10-3 to TRBJ1-5, with unresolved D. The CDR3 is 13 amino acids. The V gene lost 3 bases and the J gene lost 5 bases, with 8 bases spanning the gap. Per germline, CDR1 ENHRY and CDR2 SYGVKD. CDR3 residues: CAISERRDQPQHF. The CDR3 nucleotides read TGTGCCATCAGTGAAAGGAGAGATCAGCCCCAGCATTTT.

This chain uses TRBV5-1 with TRBJ2-5, with TRBD2 as a possible D gene (5 bases). CDR1 is SGHRS and CDR2 is YFSETQ in the germline V gene. The CDR3 has 15 residues. Trimming left V 0 bases short and J 4 bases short, with 13 bases between. The CDR3 reads CASSLGTLEGETQYF. The CDR3 coding sequence is TGCGCCAGCAGCTTGGGGACTCTCGAGGGAGAGACCCAGTACTTC.

This clonotype was detected only a few times. The chain employs TRBV12-3 or TRBV12-4 and TRBJ2-5; a possible D gene is TRBD1 (6 bases). V lost 4 bases and J lost 5, with 14 bases in between. The CDR3 runs to 14 residues. CDR3: CASSWGTTRETQYF. For the CDR3, the DNA is TGTGCCAGCAGTTGGGGGACAACTCGGGAGACCCAGTACTTC.

This chain joins TRBV11-2 and TRBJ2-5; D ambiguous. Germline V CDR1 and CDR2: SGHAT, FQNNGV. V was clipped by 0 bases and J by 7 bases, with 18 bases between them. The CDR3 contains 16 residues. The CDR3 protein is CASSLDPETTSGTQYF. The CDR3 DNA reads as TGTGCCAGCAGCTTAGATCCGGAGACGACTTCAGGGACCCAGTACTTC.

Many counts were recorded for this clonotype. V usage is TRBV7-2 and J usage is TRBJ2-7; D gene uncertain. In germline, CDR1 is SGHTA, CDR2 FQGNSA. V was pared by 5 bases and J by 2 bases, with 7 bases between. The CDR3 covers 12 residues. CDR3 nucleotide sequence: TGTGCCAGCAGCCTCGTCACCTACGAGCAGTACTTC. Its translation is CASSLVTYEQYF.

This clonotype was found many times. The J gene is TRBJ2-1, the V gene TRBV3-1; no clear D gene. The CDR3 is 13 amino acids. The V and J ends lost 0 bases and 10 bases respectively, with 10 bases between them. In germline, CDR1 is LGHDT, CDR2 YNNKEL (reference sequence). This CDR3 reads CASSQDPRREQFF. The DNA for the CDR3 is TGTGCCAGCAGCCAAGATCCTCGGCGAGAGCAGTTCTTC.

This rearrangement joins TRBV28 to TRBJ1-1, with D perhaps TRBD1 (5 bases). The CDR3 is made up of 14 amino acids. Germline V gene data show CDR1 as MDHEN and CDR2 as SYDVKM. V lost 4 bases and J 9 bases, leaving 18 bases between the germline ends. The CDR3 nucleotides read TGTGCCAGCAGTTCGCGGGGACCCCCCGGCCAAGCTTTCTTT. Its protein product is CASSSRGPPGQAFF.

This clonotype was counted between two and nine times. The chain recombines TRBV3-1 with TRBJ1-6; D may be TRBD1 (5 bases). The CDR3 is made up of 14 amino acids. Germline V gives CDR1 LGHDT, CDR2 YNNKEL (reference sequence). V was trimmed by 0 bases and J by 10 bases, leaving 10 bases between them. The CDR3 is CASSQDWGWSPLHF. DNA for the CDR3: TGTGCCAGCAGCCAAGACTGGGGGTGGTCACCCCTCCACTTT.

This chain joins TRBV28 and TRBJ2-3; D remains ambiguous. The CDR3 has 10 residues. V was clipped by 8 bases and J by 6 bases, with 6 bases between them. CDR1 is MDHEN and CDR2 is SYDVKM in the germline V gene. CDR3 DNA sequence: TGTGCCAGCTTCCTGGATACGCAGTATTTT. As protein: CASFLDTQYF. Full variable domain (missing parts from reference TRBV28 and TRBJ2-3): DVKVTQSSRYLVKRTGEKVFLECVQDMDHENMFWYRQDPGLGLRLIYFSYDVKMKEKGDIPEGYSVSREKKERFSLILESASTNQTSMYLCASFLDTQYFGPGTRLTVL.

This clonotype was counted at least ten times. The CDR3 loop is CASSLVRGGTEAFF. The CDR3 bases are TGTGCCAGCAGTTTAGTTCGGGGCGGCACTGAAGCTTTCTTT. The chain carries TRBV12-3 or TRBV12-4 and TRBJ1-1; D is perhaps TRBD1 (5 bases). The V gene lost 1 base and the J gene lost 4 bases, with 10 bases spanning the gap. The CDR3 contains 14 residues.

The rearrangement links TRBV6-2 or TRBV6-3 to TRBJ2-7, with 7 nucleotides matching TRBD2. After removal of 4 bases from V and 6 bases from J, the junction contained 6 bases not matched to a gene. The CDR3 has 13 residues. Germline V gene sequence: CDR1 MNHEY, CDR2 SVGEGT. The CDR3 DNA reads TGTGCCAGCAGTTCCCACGGGAGGACCGAGCAGTACTTC. Protein product: CASSSHGRTEQYF.

The sample holds a few counts of this clonotype. The chain uses TRBV11-1 and TRBJ2-1, with 8 bases that match TRBD2. The germline V gene encodes CDR1 SGHAT and CDR2 FQDESV (reference sequence). V lost 2 bases and J lost 1; bases outside the gene matches: 10. The CDR3 is made up of 18 amino acids. The CDR3 is CASSLSLLADLSYNEQFF. CDR3 DNA sequence: TGTGCCAGCAGCTTATCCCTACTAGCGGACCTATCCTACAATGAGCAGTTCTTC.

This clonotype was observed at least ten times. The chain is built from TRBV10-1 and TRBJ2-7; 9 positions match TRBD1. With V trimmed by 4 bases and J by 3 bases, 7 bases remained unmatched. From germline, CDR1 is WNHNN and CDR2 SYGVQD (reference sequence). This CDR3 spans 15 amino acids. The DNA for the CDR3 is TGCGCCAGCAGTGCTACCGGGACAGGGTACTACGAGCAGTACGTC. This translates into CASSATGTGYYEQYV.